This entry lists 24 T cell receptor beta chains sequenced from one sample in a study of cytomegalovirus exposure and HLA in healthy donors. It was with 60 Vbeta and 13 Jbeta primers that the PCR ran. Only in-frame clones appear in the TCRdb table, and some are missing; sequencing was by immunoSEQ multiplex PCR. Here the sample spans about 160,000 clones, approximately 85% being singletons. The material sequenced was PBMCs. All receptors come from a man aged 50-59 years in good health and CMV-seropositive.

The V and J genes are TRBV11-2 and TRBJ1-2; TRBD1 matches at 10 bases. The CDR3 covers 15 residues. V lost 4 bases, J lost 4 bases, and 6 bases stayed unmatched. Germline CDR1 reads SGHAT; CDR2 reads FQNNGV. The CDR3 bases are TGTGCCAGCAGCTCCTCCGACAGGGGGCCCTATGGCTACACCTTC. Its protein product is CASSSSDRGPYGYTF.

This clone has more than one count but fewer than ten. This chain connects TRBV19 to TRBJ2-1, with 10 bases matching TRBD2. J was trimmed by 5 bases and V by 1 base; bases with no gene match: 11. The germline gives CDR1 LNHDA, CDR2 SQIVND (reference sequence). The CDR3 covers 18 residues. CDR3 DNA sequence: TGTGCCAGTAGTATAGGGAGACCGGGACTAGCGCCTAACAATGAGCAGTTCTTC. Residues: CASSIGRPGLAPNNEQFF. Using reference TRBV19 and TRBJ2-1 for the parts outside the CDR3, the full variable domain is DGGITQSPKYLFRKEGQNVTLSCEQNLNHDAMYWYRQDPGQGLRLIYYSQIVNDFQKGDIAEGYSVSREKKESFPLTVTSAQKNPTAFYLCASSIGRPGLAPNNEQFFGPGTRLTVL.

The genes are TRBV6-4 and TRBJ2-1; tentatively, D is TRBD2 (5 bases). This CDR3 comprises 13 residues. Looked up from germline, CDR1 is MRHNA and CDR2 is SNTAGT. Trimming stripped 2 bases from V and 9 bases from J, with 11 bases between. The CDR3 loop is CASSDEGGSEQFF. The CDR3 DNA reads TGTGCCAGCAGTGACGAGGGTGGCTCTGAGCAGTTCTTC.

This clone was detected only once. The rearrangement links TRBV27 to TRBJ2-1, with a tentative D call TRBD1 (5 bases). The V end lost 7 bases, the J end lost 5 bases, and 12 bases lay between the germline ends. Per germline, CDR1 MNHEY and CDR2 SMNVEV (reference sequence). This CDR3 is 13 amino acids long. This chain's CDR3 is CASIDRVNNEQFF. For the CDR3, the DNA is TGTGCCAGCATAGACAGAGTTAACAATGAGCAGTTCTTC.

Points on this clone: At one of its ends the junction is not consistent with the germline gene, which may arise from a read error. The chain recombines TRBV7-9 with TRBJ2-2, with D possibly matching TRBD2 (6 bases). Germline V gene data show CDR1 as SEHNR and CDR2 as FQNEAQ (reference sequence). The CDR3 is 15 residues long. In DNA, the CDR3 is TGTTCCAGCAGCCAAAAGGAGGGGCGGACCGGGGAGCTGTTTTTT. It specifies CSSSQKEGRTGELFF.

The chain employs TRBV9 and TRBJ1-6; no reliable D call. Germline loops: CDR1 SGDLS, CDR2 YYNGEE. This CDR3 is built from 14 residues. V was cut by 4 bases and J by 8 bases, with 13 bases left in between. The CDR3: CASSQQSRDSPLHF. Written as DNA, the CDR3 is TGTGCCAGCAGCCAACAGAGTCGAGATTCACCCCTCCACTTT.

The chain employs TRBV2 and TRBJ2-7; 11 bases match TRBD1. The ends lost 4 bases at V and 2 bases at J; junction bases unmatched: 13. The CDR3 runs 18 residues. The V gene's germline CDR1 is SNHLY and CDR2 FYNNEI. The CDR3, as DNA: TGTGCCAGCAGTGGAACCGGGACAGGGGGTATTCTAGCCTACGAGCAGTACTTC. Amino acids: CASSGTGTGGILAYEQYF.

The rearrangement joins TRBV5-4 to TRBJ2-7; TRBD2 aligns across 14 bases. J lost 4 bases, V lost 3 bases, and 6 bases had no gene match. Germline V gene lookup returns CDR1 SGHNT and CDR2 YYREEE (reference sequence). This CDR3 has 16 amino acids. The CDR3 DNA reads TGTGCCAGCAGCTCTGGGACTAGCGGGAGAAATTACGAGCAGTACTTC. It is translated as CASSSGTSGRNYEQYF.

The genes are TRBV10-3 and TRBJ2-7; 10 nucleotides match TRBD2. The CDR3 sequence is 17 residues long. Germline loops: CDR1 ENHRY, CDR2 SYGVKD. The ends lost 4 bases at V and 4 bases at J; junction bases unmatched: 13. CDR3 residues: CAISASRPTSGYYEQYF. CDR3 nucleotides: TGTGCCATCAGTGCATCCCGACCGACTAGCGGGTATTACGAGCAGTACTTC.

This clone showed up just once. V usage is TRBV4-1 and J usage is TRBJ2-3, with 7 bases matching TRBD2. The CDR3 is 15 amino acids. Trimming removed 5 bases from V and 0 bases from J; junction bases left unmatched: 5. Germline lookup yields CDR1 MGHRA and CDR2 YSYEKL. The CDR3 nucleotides read TGCGCCAGCAGCACACGGGACTACAGCACAGATACGCAGTATTTT. Translation gives CASSTRDYSTDTQYF.

The chain carries TRBV7-9 and TRBJ2-7; D uncertain. Per the germline V gene, CDR1 is SEHNR and CDR2 is FQNEAQ (reference sequence). V was shortened by 2 bases and J by 7 bases, with 9 bases between the two germline ends. CDR3 size: 12 residues. CDR3 sequence: CASSLTSGEQYF. CDR3 nucleotides: TGTGCCAGCAGCTTAACCTCAGGAGAGCAGTACTTC.

The sample holds a few counts of this clone. The V and J genes are TRBV9 and TRBJ2-6, with TRBD1 matching over 9 bases. J was trimmed by 0 bases and V by 3 bases; bases with no gene match: 7. This CDR3 spans 18 amino acids. Germline-derived CDR1 and CDR2 are SGDLS and YYNGEE. CDR3 DNA: TGTGCCAGCAGCGAACAGACAGGGGGGGCCTCTGGGGCCAACGTCCTGACTTTC. This sequence encodes CASSEQTGGASGANVLTF.

The gene calls are TRBV5-6 and TRBJ2-1; no clear D. V was clipped by 0 bases and J by 4 bases, with 8 bases between them. CDR3 length equals 14 residues. Germline lookup yields CDR1 SGHDT and CDR2 YYEEEE. CDR3 nucleotide sequence: TGTGCCAGCAGCTTGGTTCGGGTTTACAATGAGCAGTTCTTC. Translation gives CASSLVRVYNEQFF.

The rearrangement joins TRBV7-9 to TRBJ2-7; 13 bases map to TRBD2. J gave up 6 bases and V 3 bases, and 5 bases lay outside the gene matches. This CDR3 has 15 residues. Germline V gene data show CDR1 as SEHNR and CDR2 as FQNEAQ (reference sequence). The CDR3 nucleotides read TGTGCCAGCAGCTTCACACTAGCGGGAGGGCCCGAGCAGTACTTC. It codes for CASSFTLAGGPEQYF.

The chain combines TRBV27 with TRBJ1-1, with D perhaps matching TRBD1 (5 bases). Trimming pared 6 bases from V and 8 bases from J, leaving 13 bases between. Germline CDR1 and CDR2: MNHEY and SMNVEV (reference sequence). The CDR3 runs to 12 residues. CDR3 bases: TGTGCCAGCAGAGCTTGGGGCTACGAAGCTTTCTTT. It is translated as CASRAWGYEAFF.

V is TRBV28 and J is TRBJ1-4; D unresolved. Germline values: CDR1 MDHEN, CDR2 SYDVKM. V gave up 3 bases and J gave up 4 bases, with 9 bases separating them. The length of the CDR3 is 14 residues. CDR3 in DNA: TGTGCCAGCAGTTTGTTTGGAGGTAATGAAAAACTGTTTTTT. Protein product: CASSLFGGNEKLFF.

V usage is TRBV23-1 and J usage is TRBJ2-2; D might be TRBD2 (6 bases). TRBV23-1 is designated an ORF whose function remains uncertain. V lost 1 base to trimming and J lost 4 bases, with 13 bases between them. The CDR3 totals 16 residues. CDR3 amino acids: CASSQFTGAGTGELFF. CDR3 coding DNA: TGCGCCAGCAGTCAATTTACGGGAGCGGGCACCGGGGAGCTGTTTTTT.

V is TRBV10-3 and J is TRBJ2-2; perhaps TRBD1 as D (5 bases). V gave up 1 base and J gave up 4 bases, with 10 bases separating them. Germline V lookup: CDR1 ENHRY, CDR2 SYGVKD. This CDR3 contains 15 residues. CDR3 region: CAISEFRTSTGELFF. The CDR3 region has the DNA TGTGCCATCAGTGAGTTCAGGACATCCACCGGGGAGCTGTTTTTT.

The chain employs TRBV28 and TRBJ2-6; 9 bases fit TRBD1. The CDR3 has 18 amino acids. In germline, CDR1 is MDHEN, CDR2 SYDVKM. V lost 0 bases to trimming and J lost 2 bases; unmatched junction nucleotides: 5. In DNA form, the CDR3 reads TGTGCCAGCAGTTTATGGGGGGACAGGGATACTGGGGCCAACGTCCTGACTTTC. Translation: CASSLWGDRDTGANVLTF.

This chain uses TRBV4-2 with TRBJ2-7; 11 bases are a match to TRBD1. This CDR3 contains 16 residues. The germline CDR1 and CDR2 sequences are LGHNA and YNFKEQ. Trimming at V came to 4 bases and at J to 3 bases, leaving 8 bases not matched to a gene. The CDR3 spells CASSRPPGQGDYEQYF. The CDR3 region has the DNA TGTGCCAGCAGCCGACCCCCGGGACAGGGGGACTACGAGCAGTACTTC.

The sample holds one count of this clone. The rearrangement joins TRBV27 to TRBJ2-7; 7 bases align to TRBD1. CDR3 length: 16 residues. Germline V lookup: CDR1 MNHEY, CDR2 SMNVEV (reference sequence). Germline trimming cut 2 bases from V and 5 bases from J; bases unmatched to any gene: 12. In nucleotides, the CDR3 is TGTGCCAGCAGTTTACCCCCCTCGACAGGGATCCACGAGCAGTACTTC. Translation gives CASSLPPSTGIHEQYF.

V is TRBV11-2 and J is TRBJ2-1; the D is unclear. This CDR3 has 14 residues. Germline CDR1 SGHAT, CDR2 FQNNGV. Deletions cut 5 bases from V and 10 bases from J, with 18 bases between. In DNA form, the CDR3 reads TGTGCCAGCAGCCGATCCGGGTCTTCACCCGAGCAGTTCTTC. Residues: CASSRSGSSPEQFF.

V is TRBV27 and J is TRBJ2-7; D is uncertain. Between the trimmed V and J ends, which lost 5 bases and 0 bases, there was a span of 11 bases. Germline lookup yields CDR1 MNHEY and CDR2 SMNVEV (reference sequence). The length of the CDR3 is 14 residues. CDR3: CASSLTQSSYEQYF. The CDR3 bases are TGTGCCAGCAGTCTCACACAGAGCTCCTACGAGCAGTACTTC.

The chain combines TRBV29-1 with TRBJ1-2; 11 nucleotides line up with TRBD1. Unmatched junction bases numbered 19, after V lost 6 bases and J lost 7 bases. Per germline, CDR1 SQVTM and CDR2 ANQGSEA. The CDR3 spans 17 residues. CDR3 in amino acids: CSVSRGQGAIFVGGYTF. In DNA, the CDR3 is TGCAGCGTCTCCCGCGGACAGGGGGCCATATTCGTCGGTGGCTACACCTTC.